These 32 T cell receptor beta chains were sequenced from one sample in a study of breast tumors, draining lymph nodes, adjacent tissues. The lymph nodes were axillary draining lymph nodes from breast cancer patients. TCRdb re-called the multiplex PCR reads through MiXCR, storing one row per CDR3 protein. The data contain 270,000 or so distinct CDR3 sequences, 30% of them singletons. Sequenced: axillary lymph node tissue. These receptors all come from a female donor with breast cancer. Some clones in this sample may be carry-over from other donors' samples.

This clonotype was counted ten times or more. The chain uses TRBV4-1 and TRBJ2-3; D gene unclear. CDR1 MGHRA and CDR2 YSYEKL come from the germline V gene. The CDR3 spans 15 residues. V was pared by 1 base and J by 0 bases, with 8 bases between. Here the CDR3 reads CASSQVTLSTDTQYF. The CDR3 DNA is TGCGCCAGCAGCCAAGTAACCCTTAGCACAGATACGCAGTATTTT.

This clonotype occurred many times. The chain uses TRBV3-1 and TRBJ1-2; 11 bases fit TRBD1. Per the germline V gene, CDR1 is LGHDT and CDR2 is YNNKEL (reference sequence). V dropped 4 bases and J dropped 12; count of bases not matched to a gene: 7. This CDR3 comprises 13 residues. CDR3 region: CASSPGQGAMHTF. Written as DNA, the CDR3 is TGTGCCAGCAGCCCCGGACAGGGGGCTATGCACACCTTC.

On this clonotype: This clone may be a read error of a much larger clone one base away. The final CDR3 position lacks the conserved phenylalanine or tryptophan, pointing to a likely read error. The chain combines TRBV7-7 with TRBJ2-7, with unresolved D. This CDR3 has 14 amino acids. The germline V gene encodes CDR1 SSHAT and CDR2 FNYEAQ (reference sequence). The CDR3 sequence is CASSWPEISYEQYL. DNA of the CDR3: TGTGCTAGCAGCTGGCCCGAGATTTCCTACGAGCAGTACCTC.

Note on this clonotype: A single base separates this from a much larger clone, so it may be a read error. V and J are TRBV5-4 and TRBJ2-2; D may be TRBD1 or TRBD2 (5 bases each). The CDR3 length is 16 residues. CDR1 is SGHNT, CDR2 YYREEE, per germline (reference sequence). The CDR3 spells CASSYSGTARPGEQFF. DNA of the CDR3: TGTGCCAGCAGCTATTCCGGGACCGCCAGACCCGGGGAGCAGTTTTTT.

Comment on this clonotype: Given the absence of the conserved phenylalanine or tryptophan at the CDR3 end, a read error is likely. The chain uses TRBV7-2 and TRBJ1-2; TRBD1 might be the D (6 bases). Trimming pared 0 bases from V and 8 bases from J, leaving 13 bases between. Germline assignment: CDR1 SGHTA and CDR2 FQGNSA. The CDR3 runs 14 residues. This chain's CDR3 is CASSLARGLTGYTL. The CDR3, as DNA: TGTGCCAGCAGCTTAGCTCGGGGGCTAACGGGCTACACCCTC.

In this sample, this clonotype turned up many times. The chain couples TRBV11-2 to TRBJ2-3, with D possibly matching TRBD1 (6 bases). V gave up 6 bases and J gave up 5 bases, with 12 bases separating them. The V gene's germline CDR1 is SGHAT and CDR2 FQNNGV. This CDR3 is built from 13 residues. The CDR3 protein is CASRGATGDTQYF. Here the CDR3 DNA reads TGTGCCAGCAGGGGGGCTACGGGAGATACGCAGTATTTT.

The genes are TRBV7-9 and TRBJ2-3, with 12 bases matching TRBD2. The V and J ends lost 3 bases and 1 base, in that order; junction bases with no gene match: 5. CDR3 size: 17 residues. The germline CDR1 and CDR2 sequences are SEHNR and FQNEAQ (reference sequence). CDR3 bases: TGTGCCAGCAGCTTCACCGGACTAGCGGGACGCACAGATACGCAGTATTTT. Translated, it gives CASSFTGLAGRTDTQYF.

This clonotype was recorded many times. V is TRBV24-1 and J is TRBJ2-4; a weak D match, TRBD2 (6 bases). The CDR3 sequence is 12 residues long. The ends were cut back, 6 bases at V and 8 bases at J, with 10 bases in the middle. CDR1 is KGHDR and CDR2 is SFDVKD in the germline V gene. The CDR3 DNA reads as TGTGCCACCAGTTGGAGGGGTGACATTCAGTACTTC. It encodes CATSWRGDIQYF.

The chain is built from TRBV7-8 and TRBJ2-7; no clear D. From germline, CDR1 is SGHVS and CDR2 FQNEAQ. The CDR3 is 14 residues long. Trimming pared 5 bases from V and 1 base from J, leaving 12 bases between. The DNA of the CDR3 is TGTGCCAGCAGCGTTGTTCTAGGATCCTACGAGCAGTACTTC. Amino acid sequence: CASSVVLGSYEQYF.

The chain combines TRBV10-2 with TRBJ2-7; 7 positions match TRBD2. The V gene end was trimmed by 0 bases and the J gene end by 2 bases; junction bases not matched to a gene: 4. Germline CDR1 reads WSHSY; CDR2 reads SAAADI. This CDR3 contains 15 residues. The CDR3 here is CASSESGLAAYEQYF. As DNA, the CDR3 is TGCGCCAGCAGTGAGTCTGGGCTAGCGGCCTACGAGCAGTACTTC.

This clonotype was observed at least ten times. V and J are TRBV7-2 and TRBJ2-7; TRBD2 agrees at 14 bases. The ends lost 5 bases at V and 7 bases at J; junction bases unmatched: 7. This CDR3 contains 15 residues. The germline V gene encodes CDR1 SGHTA and CDR2 FQGNSA. CDR3 region: CASSKEGLAGEEQYF. The DNA of the CDR3 is TGTGCCAGCAGCAAAGAGGGACTAGCGGGAGAGGAGCAGTACTTC.

There are many counts of this clonotype. The V gene is TRBV4-2, the J gene TRBJ2-7; a weak D match, TRBD2 (6 bases). Germline-derived CDR1 and CDR2 are LGHNA and YNFKEQ. V lost 4 bases and J lost 2, with 18 bases in between. The CDR3 contains 16 residues. CDR3 protein: CASSLRGSPGAYEQYF. The CDR3, as DNA: TGTGCCAGCAGCCTGCGCGGGTCCCCGGGGGCCTACGAGCAGTACTTC.

This clonotype was picked up many times. J is TRBJ2-7 and V is TRBV2; weak D call: TRBD2 (5 bases). V was clipped by 0 bases and J by 9 bases, with 6 bases between them. Germline V CDR1 and CDR2: SNHLY, FYNNEI. CDR3 size: 11 residues. The CDR3 sequence: CASSEARAQYF. Here the CDR3 DNA reads TGTGCCAGCAGTGAAGCGAGGGCGCAGTACTTC.

Notes on this clonotype: A single base separates this from a much larger clone, so it may be a read error. The gene calls are TRBV6-5 and TRBJ2-5; 8 nucleotides match TRBD1. The CDR3 length is 16 residues. With V trimmed by 4 bases and J by 1 base, 8 bases remained unmatched. Germline values: CDR1 MNHEY, CDR2 SVGAGI. The CDR3 DNA sequence: TGTGCCAGCAGTTCCCTGACAGGGGTGGTCCAAGAGACCCAGTACTTC. The encoded protein is CASSSLTGVVQETQYF.

Ten or more counts support this clonotype. The chain uses TRBV10-1 and TRBJ2-1, with a tentative D call TRBD2 (6 bases). The germline V and J ends were trimmed by 6 bases and 8 bases, with 20 bases remaining between them. Germline V gene sequence: CDR1 WNHNN, CDR2 SYGVQD (reference sequence). This CDR3 is 15 amino acids long. The DNA of the CDR3 is TGCGCCAGCAGCGATTACGGGATAGGAGGGGATGAGCAGTTCTTC. Protein sequence: CASSDYGIGGDEQFF.

This clonotype was detected ten times or more. In DNA form, the CDR3 reads TGCGCCAGCAGCTTTAGCGGGGCCGGGGGGAATGAGCAGTTCTTC. As protein: CASSFSGAGGNEQFF. This chain uses TRBV5-1 with TRBJ2-1, with 8 bases lining up with TRBD2. The CDR3 runs to 15 residues. The germline gives CDR1 SGHRS, CDR2 YFSETQ. V was clipped by 2 bases and J by 7 bases; unmatched bases: 8.

This clonotype showed up many times. In DNA form, the CDR3 reads TGTGCCAGCAGCTTAGCGGGAATACTGGAGCAGTTCTTC. Protein sequence: CASSLAGILEQFF. The chain joins TRBV7-9 to TRBJ2-1, with D unresolved. The V and J ends lost 0 bases and 10 bases respectively, with 10 bases between them. Germline assignment: CDR1 SEHNR and CDR2 FQNEAQ (reference sequence). The CDR3 is made up of 13 amino acids.

There are a few counts of this clonotype. The chain couples TRBV28 to TRBJ2-7, with D unclear. CDR1 MDHEN and CDR2 SYDVKM come from the germline V gene. With 3 bases removed from V and 2 bases from J, the gap between germline ends came to 8 bases. CDR3 size: 13 residues. This CDR3 reads CASSLAIPYEQYF. Here the CDR3 DNA reads TGTGCCAGCAGTTTGGCAATACCCTACGAGCAGTACTTC.

This clonotype was counted ten times or more. The chain uses TRBV6-2 or TRBV6-3 and TRBJ2-2; D is unclear. Germline CDR1 is MNHEY and CDR2 is SVGEGT. Trimming took off 2 bases at V and 7 bases at J, with 5 bases between the two ends. The CDR3 spans 12 residues. The CDR3 sequence: CASSYLVGELFF. CDR3 bases: TGTGCCAGCAGTTACCTGGTCGGGGAGCTGTTTTTT.

This clonotype was detected ten times or more. The chain carries TRBV6-5 and TRBJ1-5; possibly TRBD1 for D (5 bases). The CDR3 runs 14 residues. V shed 6 bases and J shed 6 bases, with 15 bases lying between them. Germline V lookup: CDR1 MNHEY, CDR2 SVGAGI. CDR3 sequence: CASSPGGNGQPQHF. CDR3 nucleotides: TGTGCCAGCAGCCCGGGGGGGAATGGTCAGCCCCAGCATTTT.

The table lists this clonotype with many counts. The chain joins TRBV14 to TRBJ2-2; 7 nucleotides match TRBD2. V lost 0 bases, J lost 8 bases, and 12 bases stayed unmatched. The CDR3 has 17 amino acids. Looked up from germline, CDR1 is SGHDN and CDR2 is FVKESK. The DNA of the CDR3 is TGTGCCAGCAGCCAAGATCCCCCCAGACTAGCTGGTGGGGAGCTGTTTTTT. Translated: CASSQDPPRLAGGELFF.

The V and J genes are TRBV6-2 or TRBV6-3 and TRBJ2-7; D is unclear. The V and J ends lost 5 bases and 2 bases respectively, with 10 bases between them. Germline CDR1 is MNHEY and CDR2 is SVGEGT. This CDR3 has 13 amino acids. The CDR3 protein is CASSQDAPYEQYF. DNA for the CDR3: TGTGCCAGCAGTCAGGACGCCCCCTACGAGCAGTACTTC.

This clonotype occurred many times. This chain links TRBV7-2 with TRBJ2-3; TRBD2 might be the D (6 bases). CDR3 length: 16 amino acids. The V gene lost 3 bases and the J gene lost 0 bases, with 13 bases spanning the gap. From germline, CDR1 is SGHTA and CDR2 FQGNSA. CDR3 sequence: CASSLSSDPSTDTQYF. The CDR3 region has the DNA TGTGCCAGCAGCTTGTCTAGCGACCCCAGCACAGATACGCAGTATTTT.

This clonotype was observed many times. J is TRBJ1-4 and V is TRBV10-1; D gene unclear. V was clipped by 4 bases and J by 5 bases, with 8 bases between them. This CDR3 contains 13 residues. Germline loops: CDR1 WNHNN, CDR2 SYGVQD (reference sequence). The CDR3 DNA reads TGCGCCAGCAGTGGGTCGAGAAATGAAAAACTGTTTTTT. Translation: CASSGSRNEKLFF.

This clonotype was seen more than once but under ten times. This could be a read error, since a much larger clone is one nucleotide away. This chain joins TRBV6-5 and TRBJ1-4, with TRBD1 as a possible D gene (5 bases). Germline V gene sequence: CDR1 MNHEY, CDR2 SVGAGI. V was cut by 6 bases and J by 7 bases, with 12 bases left in between. This CDR3 is 13 amino acids long. The CDR3 is CASRTGRGEKLFF. In DNA form, the CDR3 reads TGTGCCAGCAGAACGGGGCGAGGTGAAAAACTGTTTTTT.

The chain joins TRBV2 to TRBJ1-2; a weak D match, TRBD1 (6 bases). In germline, CDR1 is SNHLY, CDR2 FYNNEI. This CDR3 is 13 amino acids long. V lost 3 bases to trimming and J lost 8 bases, with 13 bases between them. CDR3 residues: CASSEQGLGGYTF. The CDR3 DNA reads as TGTGCCAGCAGTGAGCAGGGGCTAGGGGGCTACACCTTC.

This clonotype was seen repeatedly, ten times or more. The rearrangement uses TRBV2 and TRBJ1-6; D remains unclear. From germline, CDR1 is SNHLY and CDR2 FYNNEI. V lost 7 bases to trimming and J lost 4 bases, with 14 bases between them. The CDR3 is made up of 15 amino acids. CDR3 sequence (DNA): TGTGCCAGCATTTATGGTCCTGATTATAATTCACCCCTCCACTTT. Its translation: CASIYGPDYNSPLHF.

This clonotype was seen a few times. At one boundary the junction diverges from the germline segment, which might be a read error. The gene calls are TRBV7-9 and TRBJ1-2; D is possibly TRBD1 (5 bases). CDR1 is SEHNR, CDR2 FQNEAQ, per germline (reference sequence). This CDR3 is 15 amino acids long. The CDR3 loop is CASSPVGARGYGYPF. DNA of the CDR3: TGTGCCAGCAGCCCGGTTGGGGCGCGAGGCTATGGCTACCCCTTC.

In the case of this clonotype: This may come from a read error, since a much larger clone is one base off. The chain uses TRBV5-4 and TRBJ2-3, with D perhaps matching TRBD1 (5 bases). The better agreement between TRBJ1-5 and the DNA end casts doubt on the J call. This CDR3 has 14 amino acids. CDR1 and CDR2 from the germline V gene are SGHNT and YYREEE (reference sequence). CDR3 nucleotides: TGTGCCAGCAGCCTACCAACAGGAACAGATACGCAGCATTTT. Residues: CASSLPTGTDTQHF.

This clonotype was seen repeatedly, ten times or more. The chain employs TRBV4-3 and TRBJ2-1, with 8 bases fitting TRBD2. Per germline, CDR1 LGHNA and CDR2 YSLEER. The ends lost 0 bases at V and 5 bases at J; junction bases unmatched: 0. The CDR3 is 14 residues long. As DNA, the CDR3 is TGCGCCAGCAGCCAAGACGGGGGGGACAATGAGCAGTTCTTC. This gives the protein CASSQDGGDNEQFF.

This clonotype was seen ten or more times. This chain joins TRBV7-9 and TRBJ2-2; possible D gene TRBD2, 5 bases. This CDR3 comprises 14 residues. The V gene lost 3 bases and the J gene lost 3 bases, with 8 bases spanning the gap. Germline values: CDR1 SEHNR, CDR2 FQNEAQ (reference sequence). CDR3 sequence: CASSFGLDTGELFF. In DNA form, the CDR3 reads TGTGCCAGCAGCTTCGGACTCGACACCGGGGAGCTGTTTTTT.

This clonotype was seen repeatedly, ten times or more. The chain employs TRBV7-9 and TRBJ2-2; D gene ambiguous. Trimming removed 2 bases at V and 4 bases at J, with 5 bases between. Germline V gene data show CDR1 as SEHNR and CDR2 as FQNEAQ (reference sequence). CDR3 length equals 13 residues. As DNA, the CDR3 is TGTGCCAGCAGCTTATTGAGCACCGGGGAGCTGTTTTTT. Translating gives CASSLLSTGELFF.